What follows is one T cell receptor beta chain and its context. The sample originates from a study of T cell clonotyping in hematopoietic cell transplantation. CDR1 is MNHEY, CDR2 SVGAGI, per germline. The germline V and J ends were trimmed by 5 bases and 8 bases, with 15 bases remaining between them. The CDR3 extends over 13 amino acids. Repertoires were generated with immunoSEQ multiplex PCR, while TCRdb's copy carries only in-frame clones and drops some. The table lists roughly 30,000 clones, 65% to 80% of them singletons. Stated time point: recipient sample about 28 days before transplant, after cytoreduction.

The starting material was peripheral blood mononuclear cells, obtained before stem cell transplant. The sequence came from a woman in her 30s with chronic myeloid leukemia. Some clones in this sample may be carry-over from other donors' samples. The chain is built from TRBV6-5 and TRBJ1-2; weak D call: TRBD1 (6 bases). DNA for the CDR3: TGTGCCAGCAGTCTTCAGGGGAATCACGGCTACACCTTC. It encodes CASSLQGNHGYTF.